This T cell receptor delta chain emerged from a study of fetal and pediatric gammadelta thymocytes (dated by TCRdb to between 2021 and 2024). Study-wide context: The bulk gammadelta thymocyte repertoires, which combined previously published data with newly generated, unpublished data, were used to reinforce a single-cell study of gammadelta thymocyte development. A total of 10 or so subjects, comprising 3 fetal thymus donors and 7 pediatric thymus donors, were covered by the bulk gammadelta thymocyte repertoire set. Unpublished data were combined with previously published data (refs 27,28) to make up the bulk gammadelta thymocyte repertoires. To increase subject numbers and strengthen the CDR3 publicity analysis, bulk TCR repertoire data were added.

The CDR3 starts with the cysteine, ends with the phenylalanine, and has 17 residues. Only CDR3 DNA is held: 51 bases, read in frame from base 1. V was cut back by 0 bases and J by 4 bases, leaving a gap of 12 bases between them. The germline V gene yields GEAIGNYY for CDR1 and EKD for CDR2. Thymocytes were stained with Zombie NIR viability dye and antibodies against CD3 (UCHT1), TCRgammadelta (11F2), TCRVgamma9 (IMMU360) and TCRVdelta2 (IMMU389). Bulk TRD and TRG CDR3 repertoires were produced separately from sorted Vgamma9Vdelta2 and nonVgamma9Vdelta2 gammadelta thymocytes taken from human fetal and pediatric thymuses. Pediatric thymus tissue was obtained in Belgium from children undergoing cardiac surgery. The pediatric thymus donors in the study ranged in age from roughly 1 to 11 years. As previously described, thymic cell suspensions were prepared from both fetal and post-natal thymuses. Vgamma9Vdelta2 thymocytes were sorted as CD3+ gammadeltaTCR+ Vgamma9+ Vdelta2+ cells. Cells were sorted on a FACS Aria III cell sorter (BD Biosciences).

What the work shows at the level of the full study, not this receptor alone: Compared with post-natal repertoires, fetal gammadelta thymocyte repertoires were previously reported to be enriched for TRDV2, TRGV8 and TRGV9 usage, low N additions and public CDR3s.

Based on its abundance in the sample, this clone is medium-sized (0.01 to 0.1%). The clone's antigen remains unknown. No clone much larger than this one lies a single base away; base qualities are absent. This sample was sequenced with an Illumina MiSeq. The authors' pipeline ran thus. To analyze publicity, the Vgamma9Vdelta2 and nonVgamma9Vdelta2 bulk CDR3 files from each subject were merged so that every subject had one combined repertoire. Using base R and dplyr, each CDR3 amino acid sequence was checked across 9 single-cell datasets and some eleven bulk repertoires to give a publicity score ranging from 0 to 19. With CATT, TCRdb called clones again from the public reads; duplicate DNA rows were later joined. The V and J calls were determined by TCRdb, not by the authors. In all, the sample holds under 200 delta-chain clones, and 9.6% of those were seen once. Roughly 98% of the sample lies in the top ten.

Recombination joined TRDV2 with TRDJ3; the D gene is perhaps TRDD3, on 5 matching bases. The origin of this receptor is a child who underwent cardiac surgery and was recorded as healthy. Sample: Vgamma9Vdelta2 gamma-delta T cells from the thymus. The cell subset or site label for this specimen denotes: sorted CD3+gammadeltaTCR+Vgamma9+Vdelta2+ thymocytes. The CDR3 region reads CACDTERGRWDTRQMFF. At the DNA level, the sequence is TGTGCCTGTGACACCGAGAGGGGAAGGTGGGACACCCGACAGATGTTTTTC.